This T cell receptor beta chain emerged from a study of cytomegalovirus exposure and HLA in healthy donors (dated by TCRdb to 2017 to 2019). In terms of the full investigation: According to an earlier analysis of a few hundred of the donors, 200 million or so T cells yielded roughly 110 million unique TCR beta sequences and approximately 280 Gb of sequence data. An early release that covered more than 550 HLA-typed donors contained about 290 gigabases of sequencing data and around 85 million unique TCR sequences. The genetic ancestry cluster associated with self-reported Caucasian donors included 80% to 90% of the roughly 400 genotyped donors. The study aimed to test whether cataloging public T cell receptors could reveal signatures of past pathogen exposure. Using immunosequencing, the study profiled T cell repertoires from 500 to 800 subjects and related those repertoires to cytomegalovirus serostatus. Along with the roughly 670-subject first cohort, a separate validation cohort of 120 different subjects was used. High-throughput TCR immunosequencing, statistical association of individual TCRs with disease status, and machine learning were combined to predict cytomegalovirus infection status. A later analysis re-analyzed previously published TCR beta repertoires from roughly 630 donors and added high-resolution HLA genotyping to study TCR occurrence patterns. In the later analysis, no new phenotypic data were used to find candidate immune exposures; instead, reliance was placed on TCR beta sequences and their occurrence across donors. An earlier analysis of 587 of the donors used high-throughput TCR beta sequencing to judge whether each TCR beta V gene segment behaved as functional or pseudogenic. Donor age, sex, ethnicity and CMV serostatus were compiled together with the repertoire data. In a later genetic analysis, genome-wide SNP genotypes for about three fifths of the 666 donors were used, and that subset was treated as a discovery cohort. All discovery cohort repertoires had been generated on a single sequencing platform. HLA typing included class I and class II loci at four-digit resolution. Typing coverage varied by locus: about 620-640 donors for A, B, C, DRB1 and DQB1; approximately 500 for DQA1; about 600 for DPA1; some 470 for DPB1. Because of strong linkage in the cohort, five DR-DQ haplotypes were treated as single units for association and clustering. On average, 235,054 unique TCR beta nucleotide sequences were sequenced per donor among 398 genotyped donors of the cohort, with 15% to 20% of those sequences being non-productive. Study-level results and caveats: The presence/absence analyses assumed that sequencing depth was roughly uniform across donors, and that assumption may not be true. A few of the identified cytomegalovirus-associated TCR beta chains were confirmed in vitro to be specific for cytomegalovirus antigens. Because HLA typing was missing for some donors at each locus, association tests included only the typed subset. A group of highly shared sequence variants was considered likely to be a technical artifact of the sequencing pipeline. Across donors, most TCR sequences were observed very rarely, whereas some public TCRs were present in many individuals. This cohort had only TCR beta chains sequenced, and the lack of alpha or paired-chain data limited which features could be detected. CMV serostatus was the only immune exposure information available for the cohort. A total of about 150 TCR beta chains were listed by the study as associated with cytomegalovirus. A later genetic analysis associated a missense DCLRE1C variant with V-gene and J-gene trimming of TCR beta chains, and an independent cohort replicated the association. When HLA alleles, especially DR and DQ, strongly co-occurred, TCR associations were difficult to assign to individual alleles. Some IMGT-functional V segments, including TRBV6-2 and TRBV6-3, could not be distinguished by the 87-base-pair reads and were therefore excluded. In an earlier analysis of 500 to 650 of the donors, most TCR beta V segments appeared in productive rearrangements about 87% or about 30% of the time, broadly matching IMGT annotations. Specific HLA alleles were associated with around 18,000 TCR beta sequences at a false discovery rate of 0.05 in a later analysis. The classifier was reported to diagnose cytomegalovirus status with high specificity and sensitivity in both the original and validation cohorts. Correlated functional status among segregating V segments might reflect linkage disequilibrium, but an unknown experimental factor could not be ruled out. In a later analysis, TCR association rates were found to vary across HLA loci, with the most associated TCRs seen for DRB1 alleles and the fewest for HLA-C alleles. A later analysis reported that several top co-occurrence clusters appeared linked to parvovirus B19, influenza, CMV and Epstein-Barr virus. A further reported finding was that TCR beta sequences accurately predicted the HLA-A and HLA-B alleles for most subjects in the first cohort. Because counts were too low, about 17 rarely observed V segments, including chromosome 9 orphons, were excluded from the earlier analysis of 587 of the donors. In a later genetic analysis, fewer N-insertions in productive TCRs were reported among donors in an Asian-associated ancestry cluster than the approximately 670-donor mean. A later analysis found that most CMV-associated TCR beta chains appeared HLA-restricted, with HLA associations seemingly driven largely by CMV exposure. In a later analysis, HLA-associated TCR beta chains showed more clonal expansion and lower generation probabilities than non-associated chains that were equally common. The authors suggested that the approach could potentially be generalized to other disease states and immunological phenotypes.

The cohort was made up of roughly 670 healthy bone marrow donors. At the time of sampling, every cohort member was nominally healthy, though immune exposures that went unrecorded were likely present. The donor tested CMV seropositive and was one of the 289 seropositive cohort members. A peripheral blood sample was provided by each donor, and peripheral blood mononuclear cells were used for TCR beta sequencing. Genomic DNA was extracted from the blood cell samples with the Qiagen DNeasy Blood Extraction Kit. The library was generated by the immunoSEQ multiplex PCR assay. For the multiplex PCR, a mixture combining 60 forward primers for TCR Vbeta segments and 13 reverse primers for TCR Jbeta segments was used. Amplification of the CDR3 region of rearranged TCR beta genes was performed with a multiplex PCR assay on genomic DNA. The amplified TCR beta libraries were sequenced on the Illumina HiSeq System as 87-base-pair reads. Regarding the original processing steps: Across the 700 or so repertoires, a later analysis counted roughly 77 million unique TCR beta chains, approximately 10 million of which were shared by at least two donors. A nearest-neighbor algorithm error-corrected the raw reads and collapsed the reads into unique sequences, merging closely related sequences to remove PCR and sequencing errors. V, D and J gene segments were assigned by aligning CDR3 sequences to IMGT reference sequences. For a sequence to be retained, a match of at least six nucleotides was required to both a V gene segment and a J gene segment. Rearrangements were called productive when the CDR3 lacked stop codons and stayed in frame with V and J; all others were non-productive. Following IMGT convention, CDR3 was defined as the stretch from the second conserved V-encoded cysteine up to the conserved J-encoded phenylalanine. Sequences without an unambiguous match to a single V gene segment were excluded from the earlier analysis of approximately 560 of the donors. In an earlier analysis of some 590 of the donors, a V segment was called functional when productive rearrangements were above 56.7%, and segregating when the standard deviation between donors exceeded 5%. To diagnose cytomegalovirus status from the catalog of TCR beta chain sequences, a statistical classification framework was built. A later analysis assigned V and J genes by comparing TCR nucleotide sequences with IMGT/GENE-DB human TR gene sequences. A later analysis assigned CDR3 sequences and most-parsimonious VDJ recombination scenarios with the TCRdist pipeline. A later analysis defined each TCR beta chain by its CDR3 amino acid sequence plus V-gene family, and excluded reads lacking a unique V-gene family. To address suspected cross-contamination and a sequencing artifact, a later analysis removed a few hundred highly shared, low-generation-probability nucleotide sequences. For each public chain, a later analysis derived a clonal expansion index from normalized ranks of inferred template counts within each repertoire. In a later analysis, generation probabilities were computed with a VDJ recombination model fitted to out-of-frame rearrangements, and the resulting probabilities were checked against IGoR. In a later analysis, TCR-TCR, TCR-HLA and TCR-CMV co-occurrence was scored with hypergeometric tests, and a repertoire-size bias correction was applied to TCR pairs. False discovery rates were estimated in a later analysis by permuting HLA or CMV assignments 20 times. In a later analysis, co-occurring TCRs were grouped with DBSCAN, and TCRdist sequence similarity was added when clustering was performed within HLA-allele-positive subsets. Co-occurrence clustering excluded repertoires with fewer than 30,000 or more than 120,000 public chains, plus five with anomalous nucleotide sharing. TCRdb retrieved this table from immuneACCESS and kept in-frame rearrangements only. Not all clones are present; in checked studies, unresolved V genes account for under half, and no reason is known for the remainder. V and J calls and clone size are copied from that table; D and trimming were computed from the DNA. The sample table contains about 210,000 clones; only one count was recorded for roughly four fifths of them. The ten most abundant clones make up approximately 3.6% of the sample.

This clone was counted a few times. Which antigen it targets is not known. No base-level quality is on record; no much larger clone is a single base apart. Including the terminal cysteine and phenylalanine, the CDR3 comprises 15 residues. The kept DNA is CDR3 alone, 45 bases in frame from the first base. Deletion took 5 bases off V and 2 bases off J, with a span of 16 bases between the germline ends. Reading the germline V gene (reference sequence) gives CDR1 LNHNV and CDR2 YYDKDF. The TCR was taken from a man aged 40-49 years in good health and CMV-seropositive. The sequenced sample was PBMCs. Here the chain combines TRBV15 and TRBJ2-7; the best D guess is TRBD1, with 6 bases matching. The sequence in DNA is TGTGCCACCAGCCCGGGACGGACAGCTACCTACGAGCAGTACTTC. This yields the protein CATSPGRTATYEQYF.